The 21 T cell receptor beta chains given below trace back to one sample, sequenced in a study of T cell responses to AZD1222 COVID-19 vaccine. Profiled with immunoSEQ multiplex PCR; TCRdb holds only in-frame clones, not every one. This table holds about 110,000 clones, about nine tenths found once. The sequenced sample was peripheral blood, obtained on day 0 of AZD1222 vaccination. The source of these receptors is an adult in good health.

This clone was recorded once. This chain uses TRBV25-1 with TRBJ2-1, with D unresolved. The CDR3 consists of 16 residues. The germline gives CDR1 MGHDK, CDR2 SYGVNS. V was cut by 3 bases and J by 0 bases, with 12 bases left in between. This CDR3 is CASSDAGAFSYNEQFF. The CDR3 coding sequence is TGTGCCAGCAGTGACGCCGGCGCCTTCTCCTACAATGAGCAGTTCTTC.

For the CDR3, the DNA is TGTGCCAGCAGGGCAGCCAACTATGGCTACACCTTC. Protein product: CASRAANYGYTF. The gene calls are TRBV12-3 or TRBV12-4 and TRBJ1-2; D gene ambiguous. This CDR3 comprises 12 residues. V shed 6 bases and J shed 2 bases, with 7 bases lying between them.

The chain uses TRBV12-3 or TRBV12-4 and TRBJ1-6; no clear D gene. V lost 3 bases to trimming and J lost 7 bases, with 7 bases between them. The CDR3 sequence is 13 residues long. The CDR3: CASSFGSNSPLHF. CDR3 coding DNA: TGTGCCAGCAGTTTTGGCAGCAATTCACCCCTCCACTTT.

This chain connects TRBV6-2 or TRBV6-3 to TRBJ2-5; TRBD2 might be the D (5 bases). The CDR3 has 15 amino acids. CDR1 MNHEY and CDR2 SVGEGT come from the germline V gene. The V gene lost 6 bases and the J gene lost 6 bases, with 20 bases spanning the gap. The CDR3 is CASSSPTRSLKTQYF. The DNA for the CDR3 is TGTGCCAGCAGCTCCCCCACTAGGTCCCTCAAGACCCAGTACTTC.

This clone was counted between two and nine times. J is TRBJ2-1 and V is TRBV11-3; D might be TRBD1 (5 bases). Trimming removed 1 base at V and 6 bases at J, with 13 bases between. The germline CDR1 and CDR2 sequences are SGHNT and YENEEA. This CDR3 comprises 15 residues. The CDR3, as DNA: TGTGCCAGCAGCTTAGGCAGGGATTATAGCAATGAGCAGTTCTTC. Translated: CASSLGRDYSNEQFF.

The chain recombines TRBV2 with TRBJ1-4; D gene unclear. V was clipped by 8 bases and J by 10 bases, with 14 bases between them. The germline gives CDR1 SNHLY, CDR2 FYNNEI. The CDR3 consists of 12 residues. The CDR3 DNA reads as TGTGCCAGCCGACTCTGGTCGGCAAAACTGTTTTTT. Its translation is CASRLWSAKLFF. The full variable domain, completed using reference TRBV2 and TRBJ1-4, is EPEVTQTPSHQVTQMGQEVILRCVPISNHLYFYWYRQILGQKVEFLVSFYNNEISEKSEIFDDQFSVERPDGSNFTLKIRSTKLEDSAMYFCASRLWSAKLFFGSGTQLSVL.

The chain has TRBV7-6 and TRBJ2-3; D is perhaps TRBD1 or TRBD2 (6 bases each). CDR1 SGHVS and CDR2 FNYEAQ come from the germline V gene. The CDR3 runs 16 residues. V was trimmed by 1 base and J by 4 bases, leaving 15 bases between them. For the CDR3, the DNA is TGTGCCAGCAGCTTAGAGGTCCGAGGGGGGCCAGATACGCAGTATTTT. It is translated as CASSLEVRGGPDTQYF.

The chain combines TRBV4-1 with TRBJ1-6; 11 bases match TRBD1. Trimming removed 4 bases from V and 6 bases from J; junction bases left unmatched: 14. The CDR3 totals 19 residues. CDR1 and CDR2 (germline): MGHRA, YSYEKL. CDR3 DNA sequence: TGCGCCAGCAGCCGATTTGGACAGGGGGCGCGGGATGGTAATTCACCCCTCCACTTT. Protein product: CASSRFGQGARDGNSPLHF.

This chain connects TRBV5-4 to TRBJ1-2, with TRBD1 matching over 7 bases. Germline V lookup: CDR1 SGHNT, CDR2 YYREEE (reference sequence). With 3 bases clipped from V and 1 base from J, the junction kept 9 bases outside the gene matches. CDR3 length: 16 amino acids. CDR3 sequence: CASSSSDRVGNYGYTF. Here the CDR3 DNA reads TGTGCCAGCAGCTCCTCTGACAGGGTCGGTAACTATGGCTACACCTTC. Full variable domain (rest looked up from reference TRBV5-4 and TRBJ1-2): ETGVTQSPTHLIKTRGQQVTLRCSSQSGHNTVSWYQQALGQGPQFIFQYYREEENGRGNFPPRFSGLQFPNYSSELNVNALELDDSALYLCASSSSDRVGNYGYTFGSGTRLTVV.

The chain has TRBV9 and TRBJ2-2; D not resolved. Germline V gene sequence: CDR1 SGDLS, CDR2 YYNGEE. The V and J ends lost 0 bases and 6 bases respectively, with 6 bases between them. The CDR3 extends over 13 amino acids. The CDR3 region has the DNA TGTGCCAGCAGCGTAGCTGTATCCGGGGAGCTGTTTTTT. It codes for CASSVAVSGELFF.

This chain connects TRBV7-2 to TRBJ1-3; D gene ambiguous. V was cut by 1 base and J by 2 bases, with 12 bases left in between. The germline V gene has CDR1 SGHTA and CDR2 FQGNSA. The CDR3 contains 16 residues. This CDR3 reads CASSLVAERAGNTIYF. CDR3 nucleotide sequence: TGTGCCAGCAGCTTAGTGGCAGAGCGAGCTGGAAACACCATATATTTT.

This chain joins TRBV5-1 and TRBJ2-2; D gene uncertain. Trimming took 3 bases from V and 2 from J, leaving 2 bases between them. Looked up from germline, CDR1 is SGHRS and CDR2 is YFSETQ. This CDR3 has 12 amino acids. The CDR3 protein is CASSYNTGELFF. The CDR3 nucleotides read TGCGCCAGCAGCTACAACACCGGGGAGCTGTTTTTT.

The CDR3 nucleotides read TGTGCCAGCAGTGAAGGGGGCTTAAGTCAGCCCCAGCATTTT. Its translation is CASSEGGLSQPQHF. V usage is TRBV2 and J usage is TRBJ1-5; D is possibly TRBD1 (5 bases). The germline V and J ends were trimmed by 1 base and 6 bases, with 10 bases remaining between them. This CDR3 has 14 amino acids. Per the germline V gene, CDR1 is SNHLY and CDR2 is FYNNEI.

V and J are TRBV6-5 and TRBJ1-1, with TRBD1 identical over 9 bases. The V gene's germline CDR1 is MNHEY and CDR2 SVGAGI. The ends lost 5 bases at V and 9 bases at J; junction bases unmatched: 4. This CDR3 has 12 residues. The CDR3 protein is CASSTNRGQAFF. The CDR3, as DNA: TGTGCCAGCAGTACGAACAGGGGGCAAGCTTTCTTT.

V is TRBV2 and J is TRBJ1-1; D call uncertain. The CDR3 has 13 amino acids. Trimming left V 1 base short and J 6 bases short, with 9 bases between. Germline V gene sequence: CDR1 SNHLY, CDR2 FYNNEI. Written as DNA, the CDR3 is TGTGCCAGCAGTGAAGAGCAGAAGGCTGAAGCTTTCTTT. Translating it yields CASSEEQKAEAFF.

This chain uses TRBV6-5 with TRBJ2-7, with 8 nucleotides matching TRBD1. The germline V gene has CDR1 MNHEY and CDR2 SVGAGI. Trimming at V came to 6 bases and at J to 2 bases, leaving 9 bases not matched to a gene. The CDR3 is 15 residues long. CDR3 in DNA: TGTGCCAGCAGCCGATCAGGGGGCCCCACCTACGAGCAGTACTTC. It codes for CASSRSGGPTYEQYF.

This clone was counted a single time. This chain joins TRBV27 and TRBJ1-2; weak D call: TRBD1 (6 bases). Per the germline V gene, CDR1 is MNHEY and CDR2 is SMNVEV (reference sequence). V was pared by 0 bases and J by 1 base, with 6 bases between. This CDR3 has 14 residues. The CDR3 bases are TGTGCCAGCAGTTTATCGGACAGTAACTATGGCTACACCTTC. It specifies CASSLSDSNYGYTF.

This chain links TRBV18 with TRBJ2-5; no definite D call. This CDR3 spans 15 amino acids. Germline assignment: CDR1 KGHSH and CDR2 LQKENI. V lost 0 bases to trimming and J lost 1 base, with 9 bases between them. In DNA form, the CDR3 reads TGTGCCAGCTCACCACCAGGGTCCGTCCAAGAGACCCAGTACTTC. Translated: CASSPPGSVQETQYF.

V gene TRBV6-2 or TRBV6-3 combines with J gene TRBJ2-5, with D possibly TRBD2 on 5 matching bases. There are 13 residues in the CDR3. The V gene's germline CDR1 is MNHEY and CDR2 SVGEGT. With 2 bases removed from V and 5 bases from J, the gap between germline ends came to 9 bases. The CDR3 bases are TGTGCCAGCAGTTACCGACCGGGGGAGACCCAGTACTTC. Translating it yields CASSYRPGETQYF.

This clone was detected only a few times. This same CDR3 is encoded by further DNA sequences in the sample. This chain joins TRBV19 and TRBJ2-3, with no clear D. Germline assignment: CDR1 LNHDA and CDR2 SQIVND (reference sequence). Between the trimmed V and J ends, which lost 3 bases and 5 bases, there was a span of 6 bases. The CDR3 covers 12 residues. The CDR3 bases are TGTGCCAGTAGTATCGGACGAGATACGCAGTATTTT. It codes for CASSIGRDTQYF.

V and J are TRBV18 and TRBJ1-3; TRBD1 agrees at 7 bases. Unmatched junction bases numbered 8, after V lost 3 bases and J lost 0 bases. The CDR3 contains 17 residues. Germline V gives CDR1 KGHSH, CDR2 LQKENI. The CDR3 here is CASSPPGQRNSGNTIYF. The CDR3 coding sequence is TGTGCCAGCTCACCGCCGGGACAGCGAAACTCTGGAAACACCATATATTTT.